A selection of T cell receptor beta chains follows, all from one sample in a study of Graves' ophthalmopathy and Graves' hyperthyroidism. Each CDR3 protein is one row after TCRdb ran MiXCR on the multiplex PCR reads. The sample has approximately 480,000 distinct CDR3 sequences; 13% to 15% are singletons. Sequencing was performed on blood. All receptors come from a woman in her 30s with Graves' ophthalmopathy. Each CDR3 is given without its conserved first and last residue. Fields, in order: V gene, CDR3 protein.

TRBV11-3	ASSTDRGRDTEAF
TRBV10-3	AINVGGGLNYGYT
TRBV28	ASSLYPVAQPQH
TRBV30	AWSPQGVHEQY
TRBV7-8	ASTAGQVTGELF
TRBV28	ASMPRDTSYEQY
TRBV11-2	ASSTYRGQNTEAF
TRBV6-1	ASSAHRADRAPEAF
TRBV19	ASSKGENYGYT
TRBV5-1	ASSFVQGGYGYT
TRBV30	AWDKRGEQETQY
TRBV6-1	ASRRWEGRSSGNTIY
TRBV18	ASSPSAYGYT
TRBV12-3/TRBV12-4	ASSSDVAGNQPQH
TRBV6-1	AIQDSADQPQH
TRBV12-3/TRBV12-4	ASSFQAGRLGEQY
TRBV3-1	ASSQPGQDTGELF
TRBV20-1	SAREQGTFYEQY
TRBV10-3	AISAGWNTEAF
TRBV2	ASSESISGKWHEQY
TRBV20-1	SARESQGAQETQY
TRBV29-1	SVEGGTRGYT
TRBV20-1	SASWGNQPQH
TRBV10-3	AISEVLAGGFSSYEQY
TRBV19	ATTQGTPKGNQPQH
TRBV19	ASSTTPGQVAYEQY
TRBV6-2/TRBV6-3	ASSLQLAGSETQY
TRBV28	ASSSDRGGVVNTEAF
TRBV18	ASSLRGAALTNSYEQY
TRBV3-1	ASSQAGGMNTGELF
TRBV18	ASSPGSGAF
TRBV28	ASRGWTEDTGELF
TRBV6-2/TRBV6-3	ASSPTPGQGTIGANVLT
TRBV6-5	ASSPTTGPLGYGYT
TRBV12-3/TRBV12-4	ASSLFPFGGDRQY
TRBV6-1	ASNSGTVPSGNTIY